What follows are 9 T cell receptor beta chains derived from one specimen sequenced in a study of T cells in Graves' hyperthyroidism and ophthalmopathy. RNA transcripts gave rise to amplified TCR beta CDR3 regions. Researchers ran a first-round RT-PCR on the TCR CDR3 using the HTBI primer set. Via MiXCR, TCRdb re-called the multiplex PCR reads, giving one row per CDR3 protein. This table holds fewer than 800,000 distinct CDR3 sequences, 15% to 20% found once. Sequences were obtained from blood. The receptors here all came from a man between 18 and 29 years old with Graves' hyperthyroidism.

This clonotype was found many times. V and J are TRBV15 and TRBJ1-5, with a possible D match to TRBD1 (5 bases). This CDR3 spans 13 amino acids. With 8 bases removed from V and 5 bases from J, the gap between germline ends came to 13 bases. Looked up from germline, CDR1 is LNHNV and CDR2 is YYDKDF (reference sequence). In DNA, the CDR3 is TGTGCCACCGGGCAGGGTCTAGATCAGCCCCAGCATTTT. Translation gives CATGQGLDQPQHF.

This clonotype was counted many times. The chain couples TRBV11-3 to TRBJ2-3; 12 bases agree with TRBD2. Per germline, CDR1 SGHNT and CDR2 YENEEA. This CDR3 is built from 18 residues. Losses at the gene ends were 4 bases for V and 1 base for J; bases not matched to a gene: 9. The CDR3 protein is CASSSGLAGMWGTDTQYF. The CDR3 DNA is TGTGCCAGCAGCTCCGGACTAGCGGGGATGTGGGGCACAGATACGCAGTATTTT. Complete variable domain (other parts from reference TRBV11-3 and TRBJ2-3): EAGVVQSPRYKIIEKKQPVAFWCNPISGHNTLYWYLQNLGQGPELLIRYENEEAVDDSQLPKDRFSAERLKGVDSTLKIQPAELGDSAVYLCASSSGLAGMWGTDTQYFGPGTRLTVL.

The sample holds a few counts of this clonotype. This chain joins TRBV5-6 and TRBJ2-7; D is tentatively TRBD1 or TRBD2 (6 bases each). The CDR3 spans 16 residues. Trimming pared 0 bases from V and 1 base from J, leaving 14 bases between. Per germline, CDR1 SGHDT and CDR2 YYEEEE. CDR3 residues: CASSLVASGASYEQYF. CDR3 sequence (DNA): TGTGCCAGCAGCTTGGTAGCTTCGGGGGCATCCTACGAGCAGTACTTC.

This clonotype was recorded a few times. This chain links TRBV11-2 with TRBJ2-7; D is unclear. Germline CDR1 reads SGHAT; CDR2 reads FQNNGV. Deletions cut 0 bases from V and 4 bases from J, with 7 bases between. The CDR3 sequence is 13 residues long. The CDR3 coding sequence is TGTGCCAGCAGCTTAGAGCACCTTTACGAGCAGTACTTC. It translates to CASSLEHLYEQYF. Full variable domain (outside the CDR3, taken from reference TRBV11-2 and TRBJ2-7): EAGVAQSPRYKIIEKRQSVAFWCNPISGHATLYWYQQILGQGPKLLIQFQNNGVVDDSQLPKDRFSAERLKGVDSTLKIQPAKLEDSAVYLCASSLEHLYEQYFGPGTRLTVT.

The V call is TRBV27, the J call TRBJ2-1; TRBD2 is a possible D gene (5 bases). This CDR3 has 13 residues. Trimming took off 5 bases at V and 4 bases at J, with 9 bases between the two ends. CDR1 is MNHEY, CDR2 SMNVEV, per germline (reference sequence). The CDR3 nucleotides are TGTGCCAGCAGTGCACTAGTTTACAATGAGCAGTTCTTC. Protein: CASSALVYNEQFF.

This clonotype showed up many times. DNA for the CDR3: TGTGCCAGCAGTTTCTTGGGGTCGGATGCTTTCTTT. Its translation: CASSFLGSDAFF. The gene calls are TRBV27 and TRBJ1-1; D gene uncertain. The germline gives CDR1 MNHEY, CDR2 SMNVEV (reference sequence). The CDR3 runs 12 residues. V lost 3 bases, J lost 11 bases, and 13 bases lay in between.

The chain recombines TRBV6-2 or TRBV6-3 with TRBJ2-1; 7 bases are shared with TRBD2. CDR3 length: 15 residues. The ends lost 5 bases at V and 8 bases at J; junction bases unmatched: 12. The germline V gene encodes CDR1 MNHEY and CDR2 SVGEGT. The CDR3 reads CASSLAASGGDEQFF. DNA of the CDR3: TGTGCCAGCAGTCTCGCGGCTAGCGGAGGGGATGAGCAGTTCTTC.

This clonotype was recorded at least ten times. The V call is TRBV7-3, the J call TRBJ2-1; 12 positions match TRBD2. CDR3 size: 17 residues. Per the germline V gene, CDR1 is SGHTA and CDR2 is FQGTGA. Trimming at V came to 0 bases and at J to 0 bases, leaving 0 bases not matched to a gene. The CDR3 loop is CASSLTTSGSSYNEQFF. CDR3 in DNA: TGTGCCAGCAGCTTAACGACTAGCGGGAGCTCCTACAATGAGCAGTTCTTC.

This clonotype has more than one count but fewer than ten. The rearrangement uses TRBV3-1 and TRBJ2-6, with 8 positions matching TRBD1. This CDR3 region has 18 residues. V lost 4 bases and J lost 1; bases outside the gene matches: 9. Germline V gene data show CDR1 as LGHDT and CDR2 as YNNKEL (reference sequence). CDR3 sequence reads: CASSPRDRFSSGANVLTF. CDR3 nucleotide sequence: TGTGCCAGCAGCCCAAGGGACAGGTTCAGTTCTGGGGCCAACGTCCTGACTTTC.